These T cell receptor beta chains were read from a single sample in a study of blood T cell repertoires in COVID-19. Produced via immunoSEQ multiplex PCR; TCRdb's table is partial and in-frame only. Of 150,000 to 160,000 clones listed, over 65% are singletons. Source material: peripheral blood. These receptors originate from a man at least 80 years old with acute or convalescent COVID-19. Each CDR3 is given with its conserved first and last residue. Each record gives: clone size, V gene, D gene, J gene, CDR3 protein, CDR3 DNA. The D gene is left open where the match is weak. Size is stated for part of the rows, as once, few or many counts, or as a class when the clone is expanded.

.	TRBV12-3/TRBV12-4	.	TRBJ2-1	CASSRQWYNEQFF	TGTGCCAGCAGTCGACAGTGGTACAATGAGCAGTTCTTC
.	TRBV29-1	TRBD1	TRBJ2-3	CSVVTGQGFLDTQYF	TGCAGCGTTGTCACTGGACAGGGGTTTTTGGATACGCAGTATTTT
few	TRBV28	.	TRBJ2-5	CASSFTSGGETQYF	TGTGCCAGCAGTTTCACATCGGGTGGGGAGACCCAGTACTTC
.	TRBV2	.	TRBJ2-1	CASSLSHNEQFF	TGTGCCAGCAGTCTTAGCCACAATGAGCAGTTCTTC
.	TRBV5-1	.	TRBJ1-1	CASSLDVQTNTEAFF	TGCGCCAGCAGCTTGGATGTACAGACGAACACTGAAGCTTTCTTT
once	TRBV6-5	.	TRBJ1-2	CASLGPGEYGYTF	TGTGCCAGCCTGGGCCCCGGGGAGTATGGCTACACCTTC
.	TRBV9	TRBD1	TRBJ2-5	CASSPGQGRETQYF	TGTGCCAGCAGCCCCGGACAGGGCCGGGAGACCCAGTACTTC
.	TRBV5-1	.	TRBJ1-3	CASSLSAGLRGNTIYF	TGCGCCAGCAGTCTTTCCGCGGGCCTTCGTGGAAACACCATATATTTT
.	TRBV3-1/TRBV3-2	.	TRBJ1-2	CASSLQYGYTF	TGTGCCAGCAGCCTCCAGTATGGCTACACCTTC
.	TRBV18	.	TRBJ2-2	CASSPGPLASGELFF	TGTGCCAGCTCACCAGGCCCTCTAGCGTCCGGGGAGCTGTTTTTT
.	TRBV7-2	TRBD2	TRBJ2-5	CASRASGGSETQYF	TGTGCCAGCAGGGCGAGCGGGGGGTCGGAGACCCAGTACTTC
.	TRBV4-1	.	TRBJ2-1	CASSQGSTAEGQFF	TGCGCCAGCAGCCAAGGTTCGACTGCCGAGGGGCAGTTCTTC
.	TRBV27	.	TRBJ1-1	CATARNQGNTEAFF	TGTGCCACCGCTAGGAACCAAGGAAACACTGAAGCTTTCTTT
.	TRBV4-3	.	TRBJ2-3	CASSKWGGQGITDTQYF	TGCGCCAGCAGCAAGTGGGGGGGGCAGGGGATAACAGATACGCAGTATTTT
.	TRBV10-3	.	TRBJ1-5	CAIRDSYSNQPQHF	TGTGCCATCAGGGACAGTTATAGCAATCAGCCCCAGCATTTT
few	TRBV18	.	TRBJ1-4	CASSPANSPGGEKLFF	TGTGCCAGCTCACCGGCAAACAGCCCCGGAGGTGAAAAACTGTTTTTT